A single sample is the source of the 8 T cell receptor beta chains below, sequenced in a study of control samples from healthy donors and cancer patients. The method was immunoSEQ multiplex PCR; TCRdb's version includes in-frame clones alone and lacks a portion of them. Counted here are approximately 150,000 clones, almost 90% occurring once; the ten biggest clones make up more than 1.5%. The specimen was blood. The receptors come from a man aged 18 to 35 in good health.

The gene calls are TRBV7-2 and TRBJ2-2; perhaps TRBD1 as D (5 bases). This CDR3 contains 14 residues. Per germline, CDR1 SGHTA and CDR2 FQGNSA. V lost 2 bases, J lost 5 bases, and 9 bases lay in between. The CDR3 protein is CASSLQGQTGELFF. The CDR3 coding sequence is TGTGCCAGCAGCTTACAGGGCCAAACCGGGGAGCTGTTTTTT.

Only a few counts were recorded for this clone. The chain uses TRBV27 and TRBJ2-7; a weak D match, TRBD1 (5 bases). Germline lookup yields CDR1 MNHEY and CDR2 SMNVEV (reference sequence). The CDR3 length is 12 residues. With 3 bases removed from V and 3 bases from J, the gap between germline ends came to 6 bases. CDR3 loop: CASSFRVYEQYF. CDR3 DNA: TGTGCCAGCAGTTTCAGGGTCTACGAGCAGTACTTC.

The chain recombines TRBV7-2 with TRBJ1-2; D gene uncertain. This CDR3 comprises 13 residues. Germline V gives CDR1 SGHTA, CDR2 FQGNSA. V was pared by 5 bases and J by 2 bases, with 9 bases between. The CDR3 DNA is TGTGCCAGCAGCCCCGGGCGGAACTATGGCTACACCTTC. This encodes CASSPGRNYGYTF.

The V gene is TRBV24-1, the J gene TRBJ1-2, with TRBD1 identical over 9 bases. Germline CDR1 and CDR2: KGHDR and SFDVKD. Unmatched junction bases numbered 9, after V lost 4 bases and J lost 4 bases. The CDR3 has 16 amino acids. CDR3 sequence reads: CATSERTGDPFYGYTF. The CDR3 DNA is TGTGCCACCAGTGAGAGGACAGGGGACCCCTTCTATGGCTACACCTTC.

The chain is built from TRBV5-6 and TRBJ2-7; possibly TRBD2 for D (6 bases). Germline-derived CDR1 and CDR2 are SGHDT and YYEEEE. The V end lost 4 bases, the J end lost 0 bases, and 8 bases lay between the germline ends. The CDR3 extends over 13 amino acids. The CDR3 region is CASSGGVSYEQYF. DNA for the CDR3: TGTGCCAGCAGCGGAGGGGTCTCCTACGAGCAGTACTTC.

The chain links TRBV18 to TRBJ2-7, with 7 bases lining up with TRBD1. V lost 3 bases, J lost 3 bases, and 5 bases stayed unmatched. Germline V CDR1 and CDR2: KGHSH, LQKENI. This CDR3 contains 14 residues. The CDR3 here is CASSPQGVSYEQYF. The CDR3 region has the DNA TGTGCCAGCTCACCCCAGGGGGTGAGCTACGAGCAGTACTTC.

The V gene is TRBV5-1, the J gene TRBJ2-4; D gene unclear. With 4 bases removed from V and 7 bases from J, the gap between germline ends came to 18 bases. CDR3 length equals 15 residues. CDR1 and CDR2 from the germline V gene are SGHRS and YFSETQ. CDR3 in DNA: TGCGCCAGCAGCAAAAACCGGGTCCTGGACAACATTCAGTACTTC. Residues: CASSKNRVLDNIQYF.

The chain combines TRBV4-3 with TRBJ1-2; D not resolved. The V end was cut by 0 bases, the J end by 4 bases, with 18 bases between. The germline CDR1 and CDR2 sequences are LGHNA and YSLEER. The CDR3 has 17 residues. This chain's CDR3 is CASSQDRTSSPSYGYTF. In DNA form, the CDR3 reads TGCGCCAGCAGCCAAGATCGTACAAGCTCGCCTAGCTATGGCTACACCTTC.